This T cell receptor beta chain was identified during a study of blood T cell repertoires in COVID-19. Study-wide context: Researchers got acute and convalescent COVID-19 samples from the United States, Italy and Spain. In each case, the material was cDNA or gDNA derived from T cells, B-cell-depleted T cells, or PBMCs.

The J segment lost 1 base and the V segment lost 5 bases, leaving 2 bases of the junction unmatched. Germline V gives CDR1 SGHNT, CDR2 YENEEA. This CDR3 is 14 amino acids long. Original handling: It was from reference gene primer amplification that nucleated cell counts were estimated. This table comes from immunoSEQ multiplex PCR, and its TCRdb copy is limited to in-frame clones, with some not included. V, J and clone size were drawn from that table, and D and trimming were deduced from the DNA. The sample carries some 58,000 clones, 80% to 90% recorded once. The rearrangement uses TRBV11-3 and TRBJ2-1; 7 bases fit TRBD1. Sample: peripheral blood. The clonotype comes from a man aged 40-50 years with acute or convalescent COVID-19. CDR3 bases: TGTGCCAGCAGCCCAGGGGGTTCCTACAATGAGCAGTTCTTC. This translates into CASSPGGSYNEQFF.